The 14 T cell receptor beta chains below all came from one sample that was sequenced in a study of CD8+ T cells in alopecia areata (dated by TCRdb to 2017 to 2018). Explained via the paper, the time point label denotes: baseline before oral tofacitinib. Libraries were built with the immunoSEQ multiplex PCR assay. To provide template for TCR sequencing, every sample had RNA extracted and reverse transcribed into cDNA. Sourced from immuneACCESS, this table was stored by TCRdb with only in-frame sequences that have V and J called. A share of the clones is absent; for the studies checked, an unresolved V gene accounts for under half, and the remainder has no known explanation. The sample profile shows some 210,000 clones; around 62% of them were found once. The top ten clonotypes cover 0.45% of the sample. The sequences come from CD4+ T cells sorted from blood, collected at week 0. Receptors originate from a human donor with alopecia areata.

V usage is TRBV29-1 and J usage is TRBJ2-1, with 9 bases aligning to TRBD1. This CDR3 has 14 amino acids. The ends lost 6 bases at V and 8 bases at J; junction bases unmatched: 11. Germline lookup yields CDR1 SQVTM and CDR2 ANQGSEA. The CDR3 coding sequence is TGCAGCGTACCTATCCGACAGGGGGTGGATGAGCAGTTCTTC. This translates into CSVPIRQGVDEQFF.

This chain connects TRBV7-3 to TRBJ2-3; unclear D gene. The CDR3 covers 13 residues. Germline CDR1 is SGHTA and CDR2 is FQGTGA. Trimming took 1 base from V and 6 from J, leaving 8 bases between them. The DNA of the CDR3 is TGTGCCAGCAGCTTAAACGTGGTGGATACGCAGTATTTT. Translating gives CASSLNVVDTQYF.

The V call is TRBV1, the J call TRBJ1-5. TRBV1 is assigned pseudogene status. This CDR3 has 13 residues. CDR3 region: CTSRRISNQPQHF. The CDR3, as DNA: TGCACCAGCAGAAGGATTAGCAATCAGCCCCAGCATTTT.

The J gene is TRBJ2-5, the V gene TRBV9; the D call may be TRBD1 or TRBD2 (5 bases each). With 0 bases removed from V and 5 bases from J, the gap between germline ends came to 14 bases. Per the germline V gene, CDR1 is SGDLS and CDR2 is YYNGEE. The CDR3 sequence is 15 residues long. The CDR3 protein is CASSVEGTQSETQYF. The CDR3 nucleotides read TGTGCCAGCAGCGTAGAGGGGACCCAGTCGGAGACCCAGTACTTC.

This chain connects TRBV5-1 to TRBJ1-1; D is undetermined. The CDR3 is 15 amino acids. V lost 4 bases and J lost 1, with 14 bases in between. Germline CDR1 reads SGHRS; CDR2 reads YFSETQ. The chain's CDR3 is CASSTVRERNTEAFF. Here the CDR3 DNA reads TGCGCCAGCAGCACCGTGAGGGAAAGGAACACTGAAGCTTTCTTT.

The V and J genes are TRBV30 and TRBJ2-6, with D hard to call. Trimming cost V 0 bases and J 4 bases, with 13 bases left between them. This CDR3 has 16 residues. Germline V gene lookup returns CDR1 GTSNPN and CDR2 SVGIG (reference sequence). The CDR3 reads CAWSVRLRSGANVLTF. In nucleotides, the CDR3 is TGTGCCTGGAGTGTACGATTGAGGTCCGGGGCCAACGTCCTGACTTTC.

V gene TRBV15 combines with J gene TRBJ1-5; unclear D gene. The CDR3 length is 15 residues. The ends were cut back, 0 bases at V and 1 base at J, with 7 bases in the middle. Germline lookup yields CDR1 LNHNV and CDR2 YYDKDF (reference sequence). CDR3 sequence reads: CATSRERVSNQPQHF. CDR3 DNA sequence: TGTGCCACCAGCAGAGAAAGGGTGAGCAATCAGCCCCAGCATTTT.

This clone was seen once. The rearrangement joins TRBV7-6 to TRBJ2-7, with 7 bases fitting TRBD2. The trim removed 5 bases at V and 4 bases at J, leaving 8 bases unmatched. Germline V lookup: CDR1 SGHVS, CDR2 FNYEAQ. This CDR3 has 14 residues. The CDR3 loop is CASSHGGSGYEQYF. The CDR3 DNA is TGTGCCAGCAGCCACGGGGGGTCTGGGTACGAGCAGTACTTC.

This chain uses TRBV5-6 with TRBJ1-2; D is ambiguous. V gave up 0 bases and J gave up 4 bases, with 13 bases separating them. The CDR3 loop spans 15 amino acids. Germline assignment: CDR1 SGHDT and CDR2 YYEEEE. CDR3 loop: CASSLEVLPSYGYTF. For the CDR3, the DNA is TGTGCCAGCAGCTTGGAGGTTCTCCCCAGCTATGGCTACACCTTC.

The gene calls are TRBV30 and TRBJ2-7; TRBD2 matches at 7 bases. The V and J ends lost 3 bases and 5 bases, in that order; junction bases with no gene match: 13. CDR1 GTSNPN and CDR2 SVGIG come from the germline V gene (reference sequence). This CDR3 is built from 15 residues. CDR3 in amino acids: CAWSPARRLADEQYF. The DNA of the CDR3 is TGTGCCTGGAGCCCAGCCAGGCGGCTAGCGGACGAGCAGTACTTC.

This clone has just a few counts. The V and J genes are TRBV29-1 and TRBJ2-7; D is possibly TRBD1 or TRBD2 (6 bases each). This CDR3 region has 12 residues. Germline CDR1 SQVTM, CDR2 ANQGSEA. V was pared by 4 bases and J by 2 bases, with 9 bases between. The CDR3 DNA reads TGCAGCGTTGGGGGGGCAACCTACGAGCAGTACTTC. Protein sequence: CSVGGATYEQYF.

The chain links TRBV29-1 to TRBJ1-5; 7 nucleotides agree with TRBD1. There are 13 residues in the CDR3. The V segment lost 6 bases and the J segment 4 bases; nucleotides outside the gene matches: 6. Germline CDR1 and CDR2: SQVTM and ANQGSEA. The CDR3 DNA is TGCAGCGTCGGAAGGGGGCAGAATCAGCCCCAGCATTTT. Its translation: CSVGRGQNQPQHF.

This clone was found many times. The rearrangement uses TRBV4-2 and TRBJ2-3; no definite D call. This CDR3 is 14 amino acids long. V was trimmed by 0 bases and J by 8 bases, leaving 12 bases between them. From germline, CDR1 is LGHNA and CDR2 YNFKEQ. The CDR3 DNA follows: TGTGCCAGCAGCCAAGATAGGGCTTCGGGTACGCAGTATTTT. Translated, it gives CASSQDRASGTQYF.

The chain is built from TRBV5-1 and TRBJ2-5; D uncertain. The tail of the sequence fits TRBJ2-7 better, so the J call may be wrong. Germline V lookup: CDR1 SGHRS, CDR2 YFSETQ. The CDR3 is made up of 13 amino acids. CDR3 nucleotides: TGCGCCAGCAGCTTGGTACGCTCCTACGAGCAGTACTTC. Amino acids: CASSLVRSYEQYF.